This TCR beta chain was sequenced in a study of blood T cell repertoires in COVID-19. Study-level information: Whether acute or convalescent, the COVID-19 samples came from the United States, Italy and Spain.

Original methodology: Amplifying reference gene primers gave estimates of nucleated cell counts. Assay used: immunoSEQ multiplex PCR; TCRdb lists only in-frame clones, some missing. That table supplies the V and J calls and clone size; D and trimming were determined from the DNA. The profile shows some 200,000 clones, almost 80% of them singletons. V was shortened by 1 base and J by 0 bases, with 10 bases between the two germline ends. The CDR3 sequence is 16 residues long. The germline V gene encodes CDR1 SGHVS and CDR2 FNYEAQ. The chain recombines TRBV7-6 with TRBJ2-1; tentatively, D is TRBD2 (7 bases). The specimen was peripheral blood. The clonotype originates from a woman aged 70 to 79 with acute or convalescent COVID-19. CDR3 nucleotides: TGTGCCAGCAGCTTAGAGGGAGGGGGCTCCTACAATGAGCAGTTCTTC. Its protein product is CASSLEGGGSYNEQFF. Supplemented by reference TRBV7-6 and TRBJ2-1, the full variable domain reads GAGVSQSPRYKVTKRGQDVALRCDPISGHVSLYWYRQALGQGPEFLTYFNYEAQQDKSGLPNDRFSAERPEGSISTLTIQRTEQRDSAMYRCASSLEGGGSYNEQFFGPGTRLTVL.